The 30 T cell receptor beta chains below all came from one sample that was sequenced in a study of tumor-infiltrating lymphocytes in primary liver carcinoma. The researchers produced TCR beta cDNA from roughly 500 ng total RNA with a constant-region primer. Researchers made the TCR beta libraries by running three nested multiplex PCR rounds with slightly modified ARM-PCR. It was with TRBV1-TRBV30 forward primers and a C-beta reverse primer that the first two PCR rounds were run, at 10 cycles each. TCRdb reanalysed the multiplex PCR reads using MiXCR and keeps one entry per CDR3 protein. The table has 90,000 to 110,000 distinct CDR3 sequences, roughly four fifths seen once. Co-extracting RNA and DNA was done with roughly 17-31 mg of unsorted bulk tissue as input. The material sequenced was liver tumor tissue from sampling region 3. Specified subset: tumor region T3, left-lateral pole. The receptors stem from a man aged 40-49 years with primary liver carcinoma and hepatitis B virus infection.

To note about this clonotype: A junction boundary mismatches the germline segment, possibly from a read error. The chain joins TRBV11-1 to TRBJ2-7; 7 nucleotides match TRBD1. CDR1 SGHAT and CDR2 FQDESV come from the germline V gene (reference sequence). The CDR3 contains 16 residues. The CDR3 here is CASSSGLRQGSYDQYF. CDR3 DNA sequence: TGTGCCAGCAGCTCTGGTCTGCGACAGGGTTCCTACGATCAGTACTTC.

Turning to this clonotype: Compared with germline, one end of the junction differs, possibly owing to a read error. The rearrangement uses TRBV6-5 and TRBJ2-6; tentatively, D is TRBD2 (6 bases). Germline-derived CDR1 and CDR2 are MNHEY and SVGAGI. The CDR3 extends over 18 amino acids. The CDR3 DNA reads TGTGCCAGCACCCACCGGGGACGGGGGATTGGTGGGGCCAACATCCTGACTTTC. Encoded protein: CASTHRGRGIGGANILTF.

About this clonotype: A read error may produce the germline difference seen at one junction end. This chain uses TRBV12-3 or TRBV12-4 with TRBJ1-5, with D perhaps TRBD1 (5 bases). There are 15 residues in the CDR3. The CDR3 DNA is TGTACCAGCAGTTTGGGGCAGGGAGGCAATCAGCTCCAGCATTTT. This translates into CTSSLGQGGNQLQHF.

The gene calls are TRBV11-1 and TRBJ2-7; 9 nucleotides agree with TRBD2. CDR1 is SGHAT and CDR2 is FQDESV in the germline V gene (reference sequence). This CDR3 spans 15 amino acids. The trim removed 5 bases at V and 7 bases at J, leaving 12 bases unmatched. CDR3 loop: CASSERVAGVREQYF. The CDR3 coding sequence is TGTGCCAGCAGCGAACGAGTAGCGGGGGTAAGGGAGCAGTACTTC. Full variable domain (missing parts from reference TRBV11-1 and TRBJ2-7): EAEVAQSPRYKITEKSQAVAFWCDPISGHATLYWYRQILGQGPELLVQFQDESVVDDSQLPKDRFSAERLKGVDSTLKIQPAELGDSAMYLCASSERVAGVREQYFGPGTRLTVT.

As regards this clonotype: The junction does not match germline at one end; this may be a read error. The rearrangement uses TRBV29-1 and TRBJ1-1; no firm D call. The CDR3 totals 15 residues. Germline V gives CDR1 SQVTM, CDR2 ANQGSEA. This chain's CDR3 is CCVGPGWAMNTEAFF. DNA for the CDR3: TGCTGCGTTGGACCCGGGTGGGCCATGAACACTGAGGCTTTCTTT.

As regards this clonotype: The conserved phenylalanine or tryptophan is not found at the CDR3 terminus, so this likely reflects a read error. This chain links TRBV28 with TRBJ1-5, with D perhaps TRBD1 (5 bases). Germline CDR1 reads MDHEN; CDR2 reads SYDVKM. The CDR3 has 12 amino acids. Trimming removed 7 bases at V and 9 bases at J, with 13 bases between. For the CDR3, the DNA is TGTGCCAGCAACATAAGGGGACGGCCCCAGCATTTA. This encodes CASNIRGRPQHL.

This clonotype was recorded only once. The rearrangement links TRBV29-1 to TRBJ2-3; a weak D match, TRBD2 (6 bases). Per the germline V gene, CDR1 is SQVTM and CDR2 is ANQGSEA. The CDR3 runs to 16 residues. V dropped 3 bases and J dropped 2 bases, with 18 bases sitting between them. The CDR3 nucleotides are TGCAGCGTTGAGGGTCGGGAGCACCCTTTCACAGATACGCAGTATTTT. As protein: CSVEGREHPFTDTQYF.

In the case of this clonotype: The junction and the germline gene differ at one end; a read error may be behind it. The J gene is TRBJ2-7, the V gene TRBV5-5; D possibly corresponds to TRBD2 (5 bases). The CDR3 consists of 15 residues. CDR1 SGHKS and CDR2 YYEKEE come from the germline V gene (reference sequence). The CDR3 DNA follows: TGTGCCAGCAGGCCAGCGGCAGTTCCCCTCTCCGAGCAGTGCTTC. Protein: CASRPAAVPLSEQCF. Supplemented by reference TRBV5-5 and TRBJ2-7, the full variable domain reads DAGVTQSPTHLIKTRGQQVTLRCSPISGHKSVSWYQQVLGQGPQFIFQYYEKEERGRGNFPDRFSARQFPNYSSELNVNALLLGDSALYLCASRPAAVPLSEQCFGPGTRLTVT.

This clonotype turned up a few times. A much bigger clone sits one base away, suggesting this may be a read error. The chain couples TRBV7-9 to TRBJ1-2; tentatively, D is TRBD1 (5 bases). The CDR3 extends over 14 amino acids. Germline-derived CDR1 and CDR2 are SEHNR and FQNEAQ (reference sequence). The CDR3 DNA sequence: TGTGTCAGCAGCCAAGCTGGGGGGTATGAAGGCTACACCTTC. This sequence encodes CVSSQAGGYEGYTF.

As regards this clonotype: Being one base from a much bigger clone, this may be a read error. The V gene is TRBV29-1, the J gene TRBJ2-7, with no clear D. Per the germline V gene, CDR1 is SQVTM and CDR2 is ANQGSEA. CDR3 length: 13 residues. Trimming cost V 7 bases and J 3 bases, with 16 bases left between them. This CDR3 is CSAQQSTIYEQYF. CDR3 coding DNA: TGCAGCGCCCAACAGAGCACAATCTACGAGCAGTACTTC.

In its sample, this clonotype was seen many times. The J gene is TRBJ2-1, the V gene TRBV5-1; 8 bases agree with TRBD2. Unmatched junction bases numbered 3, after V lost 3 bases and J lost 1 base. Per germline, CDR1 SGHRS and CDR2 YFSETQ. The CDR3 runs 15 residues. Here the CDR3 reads CASSSGGTSYNEQFF. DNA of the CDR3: TGCGCCAGCAGCTCGGGGGGGACATCCTACAATGAGCAGTTCTTC.

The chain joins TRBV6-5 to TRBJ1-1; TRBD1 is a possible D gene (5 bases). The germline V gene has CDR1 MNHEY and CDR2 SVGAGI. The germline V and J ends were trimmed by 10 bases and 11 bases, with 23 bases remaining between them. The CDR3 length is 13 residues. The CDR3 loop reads CAITQTLQVRAFF. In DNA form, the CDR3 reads TGTGCCATCACCCAAACCCTACAGGTGAGGGCTTTCTTT.

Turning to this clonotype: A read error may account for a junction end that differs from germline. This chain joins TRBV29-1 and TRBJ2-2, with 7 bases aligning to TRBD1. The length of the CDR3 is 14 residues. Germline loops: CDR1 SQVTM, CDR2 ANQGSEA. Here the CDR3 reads CSVLGPGPTGELSF. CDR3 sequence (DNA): TGCAGCGTCCTCGGTCCGGGACCCACAGGGGAACTGTCTTTT.

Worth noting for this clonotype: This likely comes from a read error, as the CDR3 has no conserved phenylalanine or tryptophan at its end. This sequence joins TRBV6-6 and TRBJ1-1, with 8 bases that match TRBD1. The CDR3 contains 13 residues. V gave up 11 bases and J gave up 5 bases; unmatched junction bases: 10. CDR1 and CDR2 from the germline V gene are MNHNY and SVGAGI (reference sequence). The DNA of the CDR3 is TGTGCCTGCAACACAGGGGGGACTACTGAAGCTTTCATT. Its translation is CACNTGGTTEAFI.

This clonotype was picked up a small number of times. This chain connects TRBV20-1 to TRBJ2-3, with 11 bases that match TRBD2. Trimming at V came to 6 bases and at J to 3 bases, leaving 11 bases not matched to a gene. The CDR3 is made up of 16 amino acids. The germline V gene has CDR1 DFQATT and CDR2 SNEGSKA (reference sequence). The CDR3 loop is CSAGVAGGQMTDTQYF. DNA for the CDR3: TGCAGTGCCGGGGTAGCGGGAGGGCAGATGACAGATACGCAGTATTTT.

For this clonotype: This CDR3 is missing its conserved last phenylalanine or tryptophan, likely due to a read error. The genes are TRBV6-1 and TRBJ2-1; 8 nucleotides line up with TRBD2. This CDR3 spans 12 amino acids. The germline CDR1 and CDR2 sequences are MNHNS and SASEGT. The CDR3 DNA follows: TGTGCCAGCAGTAAAGCGGGGGACGAGCAGTTCTTA. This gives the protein CASSKAGDEQFL.

DNA of the CDR3: TGTGCCAGCAGCTCGACGCTTTATGAGTACACCTTC. Its translation is CASSSTLYEYTF. The V gene is TRBV11-2, the J gene TRBJ1-2; no firm D call. V gave up 4 bases and J gave up 11 bases, with 14 bases separating them. This CDR3 spans 12 amino acids. CDR1 is SGHAT, CDR2 FQNNGV, per germline.

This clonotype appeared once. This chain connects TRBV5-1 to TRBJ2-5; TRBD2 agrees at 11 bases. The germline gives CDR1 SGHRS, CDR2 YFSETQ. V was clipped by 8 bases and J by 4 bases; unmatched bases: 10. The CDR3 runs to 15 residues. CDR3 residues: CARRNTGTSGETQYF. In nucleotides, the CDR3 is TGCGCCAGGAGGAATACCGGGACTAGCGGAGAGACCCAGTACTTC.

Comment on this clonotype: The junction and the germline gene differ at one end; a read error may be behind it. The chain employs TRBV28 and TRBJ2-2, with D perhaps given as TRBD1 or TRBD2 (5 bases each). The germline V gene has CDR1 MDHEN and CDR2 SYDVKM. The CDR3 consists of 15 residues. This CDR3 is CASSPAGTDVGGLFF. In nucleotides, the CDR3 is TGTGCCAGTAGCCCCGCCGGGACGGACGTTGGGGGGCTGTTTTTT. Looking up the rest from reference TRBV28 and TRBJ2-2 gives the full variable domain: DVKVTQSSRYLVKRTGEKVFLECVQDMDHENMFWYRQDPGLGLRLIYFSYDVKMKEKGDIPEGYSVSREKKERFSLILESASTNQTSMYLCASSPAGTDVGGLFFGEGSRLTVL.

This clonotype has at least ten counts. CDR3 in DNA: TGTGCCAGCAGTTCTCCCACCCTGAGCTCCTACGAGCAGTACTTC. Translating gives CASSSPTLSSYEQYF. The rearrangement joins TRBV6-6 to TRBJ2-7; D remains unclear. CDR1 is MNHNY and CDR2 is SVGAGI in the germline V gene (reference sequence). This CDR3 is 15 amino acids long. The V end lost 4 bases, the J end lost 0 bases, and 13 bases lay between the germline ends.

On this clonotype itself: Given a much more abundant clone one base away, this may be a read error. CDR3: CTSSSGWGELFF. The CDR3 DNA is TGCACCAGCAGCTCAGGTTGGGGGGAGCTGTTTTTT. This chain links TRBV5-1 with TRBJ2-2; D uncertain. CDR3 length equals 12 residues. Germline CDR1 is SGHRS and CDR2 is YFSETQ. Variable domain in full (rest from reference TRBV5-1 and TRBJ2-2): KAGVTQTPRYLIKTRGQQVTLSCSPISGHRSVSWYQQTPGQGLQFLFEYFSETQRNKGNFPGRFSGRQFSNSRSEMNVSTLELGDSALYLCTSSSGWGELFFGEGSRLTVL.

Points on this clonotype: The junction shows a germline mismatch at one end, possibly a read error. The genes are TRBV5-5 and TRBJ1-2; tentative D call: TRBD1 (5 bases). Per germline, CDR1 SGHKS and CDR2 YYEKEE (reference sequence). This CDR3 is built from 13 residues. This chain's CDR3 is CASRVSGPSGYTF. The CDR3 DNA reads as TGTGCAAGCAGGGTGTCGGGACCTTCTGGCTACACCTTC. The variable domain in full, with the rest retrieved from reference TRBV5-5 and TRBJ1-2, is DAGVTQSPTHLIKTRGQQVTLRCSPISGHKSVSWYQQVLGQGPQFIFQYYEKEERGRGNFPDRFSARQFPNYSSELNVNALLLGDSALYLCASRVSGPSGYTFGSGTRLTVV.

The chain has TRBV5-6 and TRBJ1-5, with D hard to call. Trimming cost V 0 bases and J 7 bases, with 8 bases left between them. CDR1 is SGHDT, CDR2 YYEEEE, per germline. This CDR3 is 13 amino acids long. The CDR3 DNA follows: TGTGCCAGCAGCTTGGGTCCGAGCCAGCCCCAGCATTTT. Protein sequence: CASSLGPSQPQHF.

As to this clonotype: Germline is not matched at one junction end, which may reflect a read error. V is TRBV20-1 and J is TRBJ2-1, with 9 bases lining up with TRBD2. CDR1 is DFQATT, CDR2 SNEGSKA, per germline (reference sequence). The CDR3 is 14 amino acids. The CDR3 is CSAHGTSCYNVQFF. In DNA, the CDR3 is TGCAGTGCTCACGGGACTAGCTGTTACAATGTGCAGTTCTTC.

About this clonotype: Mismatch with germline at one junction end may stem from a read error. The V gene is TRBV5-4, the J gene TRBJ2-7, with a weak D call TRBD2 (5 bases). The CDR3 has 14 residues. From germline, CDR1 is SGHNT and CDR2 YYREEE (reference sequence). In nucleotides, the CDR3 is TGTGCCAGCAGCGAGGTGGACTGGGCCCCCGAGCTGTACTTC. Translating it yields CASSEVDWAPELYF.

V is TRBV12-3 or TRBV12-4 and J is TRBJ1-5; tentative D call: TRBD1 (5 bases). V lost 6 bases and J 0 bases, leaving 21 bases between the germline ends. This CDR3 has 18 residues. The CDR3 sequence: CASSPALRDGNSNQPQHF. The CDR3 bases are TGTGCCAGCAGCCCCGCCCTCCGGGACGGCAATAGCAATCAGCCCCAGCATTTT.

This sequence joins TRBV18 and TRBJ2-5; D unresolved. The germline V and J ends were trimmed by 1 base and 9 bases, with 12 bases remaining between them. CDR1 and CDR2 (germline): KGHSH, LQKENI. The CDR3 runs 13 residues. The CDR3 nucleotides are TGTGCCAGCTCACCACAAACAGCCGAGTCCCAGTACTTC. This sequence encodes CASSPQTAESQYF.

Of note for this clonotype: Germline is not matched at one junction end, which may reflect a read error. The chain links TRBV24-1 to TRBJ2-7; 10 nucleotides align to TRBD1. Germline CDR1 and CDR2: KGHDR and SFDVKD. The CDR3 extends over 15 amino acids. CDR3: CATTWPGQGSYERYF. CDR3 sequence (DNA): TGTGCCACCACGTGGCCGGGACAGGGGTCCTACGAGCGGTACTTC.

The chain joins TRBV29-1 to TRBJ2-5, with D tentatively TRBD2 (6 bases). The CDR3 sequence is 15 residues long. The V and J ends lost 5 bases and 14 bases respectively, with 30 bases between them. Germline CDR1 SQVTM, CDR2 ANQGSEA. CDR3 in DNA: TGCAGCGTTCGGACTAACGGGAGTTGGGCAGAGACCCGATACTTC. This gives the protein CSVRTNGSWAETRYF.

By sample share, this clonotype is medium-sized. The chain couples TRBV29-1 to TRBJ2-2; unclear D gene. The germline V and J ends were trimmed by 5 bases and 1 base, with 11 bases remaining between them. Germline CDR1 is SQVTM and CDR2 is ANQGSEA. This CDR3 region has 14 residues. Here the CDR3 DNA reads TGCAGCGTTTCCGGGCCGGGGAACACCGGGGAGCTGTTTTTT. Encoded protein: CSVSGPGNTGELFF.